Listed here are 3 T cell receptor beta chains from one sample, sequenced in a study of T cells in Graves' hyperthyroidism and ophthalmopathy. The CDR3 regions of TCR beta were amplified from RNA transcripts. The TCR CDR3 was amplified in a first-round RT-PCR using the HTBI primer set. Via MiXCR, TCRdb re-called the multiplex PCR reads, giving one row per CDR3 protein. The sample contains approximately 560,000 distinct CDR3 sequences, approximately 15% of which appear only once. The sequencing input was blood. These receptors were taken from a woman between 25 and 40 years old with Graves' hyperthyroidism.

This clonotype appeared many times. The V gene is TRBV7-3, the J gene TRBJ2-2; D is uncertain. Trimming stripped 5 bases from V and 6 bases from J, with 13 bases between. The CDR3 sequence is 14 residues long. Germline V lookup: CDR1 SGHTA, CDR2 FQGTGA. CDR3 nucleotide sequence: TGTGCCAGCAGCCGCACTACCGGGCCCGGGGAGCTGTTTTTT. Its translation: CASSRTTGPGELFF.

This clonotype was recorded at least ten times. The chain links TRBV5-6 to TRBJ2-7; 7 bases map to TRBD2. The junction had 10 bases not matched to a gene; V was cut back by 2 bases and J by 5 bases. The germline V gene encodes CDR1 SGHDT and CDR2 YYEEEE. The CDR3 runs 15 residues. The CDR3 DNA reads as TGTGCCAGCAGCTTTGCGTGGTCCAGCGGGAACGAGCAGTACTTC. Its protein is CASSFAWSSGNEQYF.

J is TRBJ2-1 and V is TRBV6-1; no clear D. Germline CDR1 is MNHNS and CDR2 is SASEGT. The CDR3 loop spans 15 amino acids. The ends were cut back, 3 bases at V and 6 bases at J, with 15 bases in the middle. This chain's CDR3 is CASSDPAAPGNEQFF. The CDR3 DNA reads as TGTGCCAGCAGTGACCCGGCAGCCCCTGGCAATGAGCAGTTCTTC.